What follows are 29 T cell receptor beta chains derived from one specimen sequenced in a study of T cell responses to AZD1222 COVID-19 vaccine. Sequencing was performed with immunoSEQ multiplex PCR; in TCRdb, only in-frame clones are kept and a portion is missing. The sample shows 85,000 to 100,000 clones, around 73% of them seen only once. This material consisted of peripheral blood, taken on day 0 of AZD1222 vaccination. These TCRs come from an adult in good health.

The chain joins TRBV7-2 to TRBJ1-5; 8 bases are shared with TRBD1. CDR1 is SGHTA and CDR2 is FQGNSA in the germline V gene. Germline trimming cut 5 bases from V and 7 bases from J; bases unmatched to any gene: 10. This CDR3 is built from 15 residues. Here the CDR3 reads CASSPDRVRGQPQHF. Here the CDR3 DNA reads TGTGCCAGCAGCCCGGACAGGGTAAGAGGGCAGCCCCAGCATTTT.

V is TRBV29-1 and J is TRBJ2-3; TRBD2 agrees at 14 bases. CDR1 and CDR2 from the germline V gene are SQVTM and ANQGSEA. The V gene end was trimmed by 3 bases and the J gene end by 3 bases; junction bases not matched to a gene: 11. CDR3 size: 18 residues. The CDR3 here is CSVEGLAGAGGVTDTQYF. The CDR3 nucleotides read TGCAGCGTTGAGGGACTAGCGGGAGCTGGTGGTGTAACAGATACGCAGTATTTT.

This clone showed up many times. V usage is TRBV5-1 and J usage is TRBJ1-6; D is undetermined. The V gene lost 4 bases and the J gene lost 0 bases, with 11 bases spanning the gap. CDR3 length: 16 amino acids. Germline V gives CDR1 SGHRS, CDR2 YFSETQ. The CDR3 spells CASSQGGSSYNSPLHF. DNA for the CDR3: TGCGCCAGCAGCCAAGGAGGGAGCTCCTATAATTCACCCCTCCACTTT.

This clone was found once. This chain links TRBV19 with TRBJ2-7; 7 nucleotides match TRBD2. This CDR3 has 15 residues. The V and J ends lost 7 bases and 3 bases, in that order; junction bases with no gene match: 12. Germline CDR1 LNHDA, CDR2 SQIVND (reference sequence). CDR3 coding DNA: TGTGCCAGTACCCCCTCCGGGACTACCAACTACGAGCAGTACTTC. As protein: CASTPSGTTNYEQYF.

The chain couples TRBV2 to TRBJ1-1, with D unresolved. Germline V gives CDR1 SNHLY, CDR2 FYNNEI. CDR3 length: 15 residues. V lost 3 bases, J lost 1 base, and 12 bases lay in between. The CDR3 sequence: CASSEFSVTNTEAFF. Here the CDR3 DNA reads TGTGCCAGCAGTGAGTTTTCGGTTACGAACACTGAAGCTTTCTTT.

The CDR3 coding sequence is TGTGCCAGCTCACCACCGCAGGGATTGGCCTACGAGCAGTACTTC. Protein: CASSPPQGLAYEQYF. This chain links TRBV18 with TRBJ2-7; perhaps TRBD1 as D (5 bases). Looked up from germline, CDR1 is KGHSH and CDR2 is LQKENI. With 0 bases removed from V and 2 bases from J, the gap between germline ends came to 11 bases. The CDR3 runs to 15 residues.

The chain is built from TRBV24-1 and TRBJ2-7, with D possibly matching TRBD1 (6 bases). Germline V lookup: CDR1 KGHDR, CDR2 SFDVKD. This CDR3 has 14 residues. The V gene lost 5 bases and the J gene lost 7 bases, with 17 bases spanning the gap. This chain's CDR3 is CATSGSRDNREQYF. The CDR3 coding sequence is TGTGCCACCAGTGGGTCTCGGGACAATCGGGAGCAGTACTTC.

A single count supports this clone. Written as DNA, the CDR3 is TGTGCCAGCAGCCAGGGGACTAGCGGGAGGTGGACAGATACGCAGTATTTT. The encoded protein is CASSQGTSGRWTDTQYF. The chain has TRBV28 and TRBJ2-3; 15 bases agree with TRBD2. Germline V lookup: CDR1 MDHEN, CDR2 SYDVKM. The CDR3 has 17 amino acids. With 6 bases clipped from V and 3 bases from J, the junction kept 7 bases outside the gene matches.

The J gene is TRBJ2-1, the V gene TRBV10-3; a weak D match, TRBD2 (6 bases). The CDR3 has 15 residues. Trimming pared 1 base from V and 7 bases from J, leaving 14 bases between. From germline, CDR1 is ENHRY and CDR2 SYGVKD. This CDR3 is CAISEYGREGNEQFF. Written as DNA, the CDR3 is TGTGCCATCAGTGAGTATGGGCGGGAAGGGAATGAGCAGTTCTTC.

J is TRBJ2-3 and V is TRBV24-1; TRBD2 agrees at 11 bases. CDR1 KGHDR and CDR2 SFDVKD come from the germline V gene. The CDR3 runs to 16 residues. J was trimmed by 6 bases and V by 4 bases; bases with no gene match: 8. In nucleotides, the CDR3 is TGTGCCACCAGTGAGTCGACTAGCGGGAATATCGATACGCAGTATTTT. Protein sequence: CATSESTSGNIDTQYF.

The gene calls are TRBV18 and TRBJ2-1; D gene ambiguous. Trimming took off 5 bases at V and 3 bases at J, with 11 bases between the two ends. This CDR3 comprises 14 residues. The germline CDR1 and CDR2 sequences are KGHSH and LQKENI. The DNA of the CDR3 is TGTGCCAGCTCAGCCACGGGCAGCTACAATGAGCAGTTCTTC. Protein: CASSATGSYNEQFF.

The chain recombines TRBV10-1 with TRBJ1-1; D ambiguous. In germline, CDR1 is WNHNN, CDR2 SYGVQD (reference sequence). The CDR3 is 12 amino acids. The V end lost 2 bases, the J end lost 7 bases, and 8 bases lay between the germline ends. The CDR3 here is CASSERQVEAFF. The CDR3, as DNA: TGCGCCAGCAGTGAGCGGCAGGTTGAAGCTTTCTTT.

This clone was seen just once. This chain uses TRBV2 with TRBJ2-2; no firm D call. This CDR3 contains 14 residues. V lost 5 bases and J 1 base, leaving 8 bases between the germline ends. From germline, CDR1 is SNHLY and CDR2 FYNNEI. The CDR3 DNA sequence: TGTGCCAGCAGTCGTCTGCTGAACACCGGGGAGCTGTTTTTT. It codes for CASSRLLNTGELFF.

The J gene is TRBJ2-3, the V gene TRBV13; 7 bases are a match to TRBD2. This CDR3 comprises 16 residues. Germline V lookup: CDR1 PRHDT, CDR2 FYEKMQ (reference sequence). The J segment lost 5 bases and the V segment lost 5 bases, leaving 13 bases of the junction unmatched. The CDR3 DNA sequence: TGTGCCAGCAGCCCCCGACTAGCCTCGGGTGGAGATACGCAGTATTTT. Protein product: CASSPRLASGGDTQYF. The full variable domain, completed using reference TRBV13 and TRBJ2-3, is AAGVIQSPRHLIKEKRETATLKCYPIPRHDTVYWYQQGPGQDPQFLISFYEKMQSDKGSIPDRFSAQQFSDYHSELNMSSLELGDSALYFCASSPRLASGGDTQYFGPGTRLTVL.

This chain connects TRBV3-1 (or the pseudogene TRBV3-2) to TRBJ1-6; D not certain. This CDR3 comprises 13 residues. V shed 0 bases and J shed 11 bases, with 8 bases lying between them. The germline gives CDR1 LGHDT, CDR2 YNNKEL (reference sequence). This CDR3 reads CASSQDIYPPLHF. The CDR3 bases are TGTGCCAGCAGCCAAGACATTTATCCACCCCTCCACTTT.

The chain has TRBV7-8 and TRBJ2-7; D is possibly TRBD2 (6 bases). V lost 5 bases to trimming and J lost 2 bases, with 13 bases between them. In germline, CDR1 is SGHVS, CDR2 FQNEAQ. The CDR3 consists of 14 residues. CDR3 sequence reads: CASSLREFPYEQYF. In DNA, the CDR3 is TGTGCCAGCAGCCTACGGGAGTTTCCCTACGAGCAGTACTTC.

The chain couples TRBV28 to TRBJ1-4; possible D gene TRBD1, 5 bases. The CDR3 is made up of 15 amino acids. The germline V and J ends were trimmed by 6 bases and 0 bases, with 11 bases remaining between them. Germline CDR1 MDHEN, CDR2 SYDVKM. CDR3 sequence: CASSAPGPTNEKLFF. The DNA for the CDR3 is TGTGCCAGCAGCGCCCCGGGACCAACTAATGAAAAACTGTTTTTT.

A single count supports this clone. As DNA, the CDR3 is TGTGCCAGCAGCTTAGGGTCGGGGACAGGGGGCGCCTTGGGCTACACCTTC. Encoded protein: CASSLGSGTGGALGYTF. The chain recombines TRBV7-6 with TRBJ1-2, with 12 bases lining up with TRBD1. V was pared by 1 base and J by 8 bases, with 11 bases of the junction left unmatched. CDR3 length: 17 residues. Germline V gene lookup returns CDR1 SGHVS and CDR2 FNYEAQ.

The chain joins TRBV10-3 to TRBJ1-2; D call uncertain. Germline-derived CDR1 and CDR2 are ENHRY and SYGVKD. V was shortened by 2 bases and J by 2 bases, with 9 bases between the two germline ends. The CDR3 totals 14 residues. CDR3 nucleotide sequence: TGTGCCATCAGTGAGCGGTCCGGCAACTATGGCTACACCTTC. This encodes CAISERSGNYGYTF.

The rearrangement joins TRBV9 to TRBJ2-5; D may be TRBD1 or TRBD2 (5 bases each). The V end was cut by 4 bases, the J end by 5 bases, with 21 bases between. This CDR3 contains 16 residues. Germline V lookup: CDR1 SGDLS, CDR2 YYNGEE. CDR3 nucleotide sequence: TGTGCCAGCAGCCCGGGGACGGCCTCGAATCTTGAGACCCAGTACTTC. Amino acids: CASSPGTASNLETQYF.

This chain uses TRBV5-6 with TRBJ1-5; D not certain. V was cut by 2 bases and J by 0 bases, with 9 bases left in between. Germline CDR1 reads SGHDT; CDR2 reads YYEEEE. This CDR3 region has 15 residues. In DNA, the CDR3 is TGTGCCAGCAGCTTAGGAGGATATAGCAATCAGCCCCAGCATTTT. This codes for CASSLGGYSNQPQHF.

This clone rates as medium-sized. V gene TRBV7-9 combines with J gene TRBJ1-1; D call uncertain. V was pared by 2 bases and J by 3 bases, with 13 bases between. Looked up from germline, CDR1 is SEHNR and CDR2 is FQNEAQ (reference sequence). The CDR3 runs to 15 residues. The CDR3 here is CASSLMTLGDTEAFF. DNA of the CDR3: TGTGCCAGCAGCTTAATGACCCTTGGAGACACTGAAGCTTTCTTT.

The rearrangement joins TRBV14 to TRBJ1-2; D is possibly TRBD1 (6 bases). Looked up from germline, CDR1 is SGHDN and CDR2 is FVKESK. This CDR3 is built from 17 residues. V lost 3 bases and J 8 bases, leaving 25 bases between the germline ends. The CDR3 here is CASSHWGQPGHSIGYTF. In nucleotides, the CDR3 is TGTGCCAGCAGCCATTGGGGCCAACCGGGACACAGTATCGGCTACACCTTC.

V and J are TRBV7-2 and TRBJ1-2; the match to TRBD1 covers 7 bases. V lost 5 bases to trimming and J lost 4 bases; unmatched junction nucleotides: 4. Germline V lookup: CDR1 SGHTA, CDR2 FQGNSA. This CDR3 has 13 residues. CDR3 region: CASSMGQFYGYTF. CDR3 nucleotides: TGTGCCAGCAGCATGGGACAGTTCTATGGCTACACCTTC. The complete variable domain, with remaining parts taken from reference TRBV7-2 and TRBJ1-2, reads GAGVSQSPSNKVTEKGKDVELRCDPISGHTALYWYRQSLGQGLEFLIYFQGNSAPDKSGLPSDRFSAERTGGSVSTLTIQRTQQEDSAVYLCASSMGQFYGYTFGSGTRLTVV.

J is TRBJ2-2 and V is TRBV30, with D uncertain. V lost 5 bases and J lost 1, with 8 bases in between. The CDR3 is 13 residues long. Per germline, CDR1 GTSNPN and CDR2 SVGIG (reference sequence). The CDR3 nucleotides are TGTGCCTGGGGCACAGTGAACACCGGGGAGCTGTTTTTT. Its translation is CAWGTVNTGELFF.

Here the CDR3 reads CASRGQGQSPLHF. The CDR3 nucleotides are TGTGCCAGCAGGGGACAGGGACAGTCACCCCTCCACTTT. The rearrangement links TRBV27 to TRBJ1-6; 9 nucleotides line up with TRBD1. The length of the CDR3 is 13 residues. Germline CDR1 MNHEY, CDR2 SMNVEV (reference sequence). Trimming removed 6 bases from V and 10 bases from J; junction bases left unmatched: 4.

DNA of the CDR3: TGTGCCAGCAGCAATTGTCAGGGGGAAGCTTTCTTT. It yields the protein CASSNCQGEAFF. This chain connects TRBV21-1 to TRBJ1-1; the table gives TRBD1 as D, unverified against the DNA. TRBV21-1 is deemed a pseudogene. The CDR3 covers 12 residues.

The chain carries TRBV10-2 and TRBJ1-2; D unclear. The CDR3 is 13 amino acids. The V end was cut by 0 bases, the J end by 3 bases, with 5 bases between. Germline values: CDR1 WSHSY, CDR2 SAAADI. This CDR3 is CASSESKYYGYTF. The CDR3 DNA follows: TGCGCCAGCAGTGAGTCTAAATACTATGGCTACACCTTC.

The chain has TRBV5-1 and TRBJ2-7; 8 bases match TRBD2. This CDR3 contains 18 residues. The ends lost 0 bases at V and 3 bases at J; junction bases unmatched: 14. Germline CDR1 is SGHRS and CDR2 is YFSETQ. CDR3 DNA sequence: TGCGCCAGCAGCTTGGGTATTATGAGACTAGCGCCCAACTACGAGCAGTACTTC. It yields the protein CASSLGIMRLAPNYEQYF.